Each of the 8 T cell receptor beta chains below was sequenced from the same sample in a study of cytomegalovirus exposure and HLA in healthy donors. The PCR ran on 60 Vbeta and 13 Jbeta primers. Sequenced by immunoSEQ multiplex PCR; TCRdb stores in-frame clones only, minus some. The data hold 210,000 or so clones, with 82% observed a single time. The source material was PBMCs. Every receptor here comes from a woman aged 40 to 55 in good health and CMV-seronegative.

V is TRBV7-2 and J is TRBJ2-3, with 9 bases matching TRBD2. The CDR3 spans 15 residues. Per the germline V gene, CDR1 is SGHTA and CDR2 is FQGNSA. V shed 2 bases and J 8 bases; nucleotides not matched to a gene: 8. CDR3 sequence (DNA): TGTGCCAGCAGCTTATCAGCGGGGGGCATTGGTACGCAGTATTTT. Translation: CASSLSAGGIGTQYF.

The V gene is TRBV9, the J gene TRBJ1-2; D is perhaps TRBD1 (5 bases). V dropped 1 base and J dropped 2 bases, with 12 bases sitting between them. Germline V gene sequence: CDR1 SGDLS, CDR2 YYNGEE. The CDR3 runs 15 residues. The CDR3 DNA is TGTGCCAGCAGCGTATCCAGTGGGGCCAACTATGGCTACACCTTC. Its protein is CASSVSSGANYGYTF.

This rearrangement joins TRBV18 to TRBJ2-7, with D possibly matching TRBD2 (5 bases). Germline lookup yields CDR1 KGHSH and CDR2 LQKENI. The CDR3 covers 13 residues. The germline V and J ends were trimmed by 1 base and 2 bases, with 6 bases remaining between them. Here the CDR3 reads CASSPLTTYEQYF. In DNA, the CDR3 is TGTGCCAGCTCACCACTGACTACCTACGAGCAGTACTTC.

This clone was seen only a few times. The gene calls are TRBV7-2 and TRBJ2-5; 11 bases fit TRBD1. CDR1 is SGHTA, CDR2 FQGNSA, per germline. J lost 3 bases, V lost 5 bases, and 5 bases had no gene match. The length of the CDR3 is 15 residues. CDR3 protein: CASSPWTGGEETQYF. In nucleotides, the CDR3 is TGTGCCAGCAGCCCCTGGACAGGGGGCGAAGAGACCCAGTACTTC.

J is TRBJ2-3 and V is TRBV7-2; 12 bases are a match to TRBD1. The V gene end was trimmed by 0 bases and the J gene end by 4 bases; junction bases not matched to a gene: 5. Germline V gene data show CDR1 as SGHTA and CDR2 as FQGNSA. CDR3 length: 17 residues. CDR3 in amino acids: CASSLAGGTGGSDTQYF. CDR3 DNA: TGTGCCAGCAGCTTAGCGGGCGGGACAGGGGGCTCAGATACGCAGTATTTT.

The chain links TRBV9 to TRBJ2-2; 7 bases map to TRBD2. The CDR3 contains 16 residues. CDR1 and CDR2 from the germline V gene are SGDLS and YYNGEE. J gave up 5 bases and V 4 bases, and 11 bases lay outside the gene matches. This CDR3 is CASSPTVAGDTGELFF. The CDR3 DNA reads as TGTGCCAGCAGCCCCACCGTGGCGGGGGATACCGGGGAGCTGTTTTTT.

Concerning this clone itself: The same CDR3 is also encoded by other DNA sequences in this sample. The J gene is TRBJ2-5, the V gene TRBV7-2, with D uncertain. The germline V gene encodes CDR1 SGHTA and CDR2 FQGNSA. The CDR3 runs to 13 residues. V was shortened by 1 base and J by 2 bases, with 5 bases between the two germline ends. CDR3 loop: CASSLELQETQYF. CDR3 nucleotide sequence: TGTGCCAGCAGCTTAGAGCTACAAGAGACCCAGTACTTC.

The chain couples TRBV7-9 to TRBJ2-7, with 7 nucleotides matching TRBD1. CDR3 length equals 14 residues. Trimming cost V 3 bases and J 5 bases; bases outside gene matches: 7. Germline V gives CDR1 SEHNR, CDR2 FQNEAQ (reference sequence). The CDR3 bases are TGTGCCAGCAGCTTGGTGGGGACAGTCCACGAGCAGTACTTC. Translation: CASSLVGTVHEQYF.